This T cell receptor beta chain originates from a study of cytomegalovirus exposure and HLA in healthy donors. Overall study: There were some 120 million unique TCR beta sequences, drawn from about 179 million T cells, in an earlier analysis. Study-level findings and limits: In a later analysis, 16,951 TCR beta sequences were associated with HLA alleles at 0.05 false discovery rate. Three chains linked to CMV were shown in vitro to be specific for CMV antigens.

The V and J ends lost 3 bases and 5 bases, in that order; junction bases with no gene match: 12. This CDR3 region has 16 residues. Germline values: CDR1 SGHRS, CDR2 YFSETQ. This clone was observed a handful of times. Its antigen is as yet unknown. A multiplex PCR was run with 60 Vbeta primers and 13 Jbeta primers. The method was immunoSEQ multiplex PCR; TCRdb's version includes in-frame clones alone and lacks a portion of them. The sample records 90,000 to 100,000 clones, 50% to 80% being singletons. The rearrangement joins TRBV5-1 to TRBJ2-7, with TRBD1 identical over 9 bases. The sequencing input was PBMCs. This sequence originates from a man aged 25-45 years in good health and CMV-seronegative. The CDR3 region is CASSSRPPGQGHEQYF. CDR3 coding DNA: TGCGCCAGCAGCTCCCGGCCTCCGGGACAGGGCCACGAGCAGTACTTC.